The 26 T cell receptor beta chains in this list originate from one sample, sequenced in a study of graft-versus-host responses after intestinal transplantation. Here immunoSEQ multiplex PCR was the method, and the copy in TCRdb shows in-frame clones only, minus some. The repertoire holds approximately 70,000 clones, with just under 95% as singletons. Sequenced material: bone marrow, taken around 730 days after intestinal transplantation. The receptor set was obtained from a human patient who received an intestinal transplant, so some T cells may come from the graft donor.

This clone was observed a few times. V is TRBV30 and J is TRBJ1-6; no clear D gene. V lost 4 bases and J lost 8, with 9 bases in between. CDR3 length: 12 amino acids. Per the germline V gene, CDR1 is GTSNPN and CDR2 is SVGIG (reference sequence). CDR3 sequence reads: CAWTDGDSPLHF. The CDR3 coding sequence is TGTGCCTGGACGGACGGTGATTCACCCCTCCACTTT.

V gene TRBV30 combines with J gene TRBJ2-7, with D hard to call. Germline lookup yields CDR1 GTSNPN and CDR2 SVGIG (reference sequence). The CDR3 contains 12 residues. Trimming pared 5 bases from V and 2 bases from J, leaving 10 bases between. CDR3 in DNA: TGTGCCTGGGGTGGCAGACCCTACGAGCAGTACTTC. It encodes CAWGGRPYEQYF.

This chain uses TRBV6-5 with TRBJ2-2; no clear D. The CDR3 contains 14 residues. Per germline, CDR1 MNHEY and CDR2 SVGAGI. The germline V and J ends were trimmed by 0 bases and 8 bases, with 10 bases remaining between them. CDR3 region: CASSYSGSAGELFF. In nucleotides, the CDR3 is TGTGCCAGCAGTTACTCGGGTTCCGCGGGGGAGCTGTTTTTT.

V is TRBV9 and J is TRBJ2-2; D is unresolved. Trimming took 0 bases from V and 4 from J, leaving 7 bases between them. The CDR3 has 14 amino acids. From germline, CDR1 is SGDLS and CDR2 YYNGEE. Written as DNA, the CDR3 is TGTGCCAGCAGCGTAGGCAGTCCCACCGGGGAGCTGTTTTTT. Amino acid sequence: CASSVGSPTGELFF.

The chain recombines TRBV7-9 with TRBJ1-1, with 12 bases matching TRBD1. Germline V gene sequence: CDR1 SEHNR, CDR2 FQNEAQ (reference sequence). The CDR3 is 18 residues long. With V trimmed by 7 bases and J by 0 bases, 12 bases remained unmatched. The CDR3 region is CASNLPGQGASMNTEAFF. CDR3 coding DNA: TGTGCCAGCAACCTTCCGGGACAGGGGGCCTCTATGAACACTGAAGCTTTCTTT.

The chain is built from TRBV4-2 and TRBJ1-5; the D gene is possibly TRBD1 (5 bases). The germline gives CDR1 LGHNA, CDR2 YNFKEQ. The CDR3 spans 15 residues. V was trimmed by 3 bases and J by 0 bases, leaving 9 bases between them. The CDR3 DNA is TGTGCCAGCAGCCAGGAGGGGCGTAGCAATCAGCCCCAGCATTTT. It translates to CASSQEGRSNQPQHF.

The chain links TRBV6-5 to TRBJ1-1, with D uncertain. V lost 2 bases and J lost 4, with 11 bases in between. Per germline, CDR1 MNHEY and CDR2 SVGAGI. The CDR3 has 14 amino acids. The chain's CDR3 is CASSYGGLSTEAFF. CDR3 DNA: TGTGCCAGCAGTTACGGTGGGCTCAGCACTGAAGCTTTCTTT.

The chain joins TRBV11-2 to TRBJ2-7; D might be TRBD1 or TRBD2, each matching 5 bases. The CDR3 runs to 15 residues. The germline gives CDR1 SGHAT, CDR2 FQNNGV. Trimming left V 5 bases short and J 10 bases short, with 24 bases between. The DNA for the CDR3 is TGTGCCAGCAGCGTTTCTTTGGGACCTACAAGGATTCAGTACTTC. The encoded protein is CASSVSLGPTRIQYF.

CDR3: CASSYGTAQDLDTQYF. The CDR3 bases are TGTGCCAGCAGTTACGGAACCGCACAGGATTTAGATACGCAGTATTTT. The chain couples TRBV6-6 to TRBJ2-3, with D tentatively TRBD1 (5 bases). This CDR3 is 16 amino acids long. V was shortened by 2 bases and J by 5 bases, with 17 bases between the two germline ends. The germline gives CDR1 MNHNY, CDR2 SVGAGI (reference sequence).

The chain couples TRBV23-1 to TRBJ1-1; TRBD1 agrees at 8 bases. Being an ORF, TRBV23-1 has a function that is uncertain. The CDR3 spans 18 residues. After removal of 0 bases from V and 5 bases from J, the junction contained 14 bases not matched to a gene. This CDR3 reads CASSQSSGRGLLGTEAFF. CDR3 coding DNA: TGCGCCAGCAGTCAATCATCTGGCAGGGGGCTACTCGGGACTGAAGCTTTCTTT.

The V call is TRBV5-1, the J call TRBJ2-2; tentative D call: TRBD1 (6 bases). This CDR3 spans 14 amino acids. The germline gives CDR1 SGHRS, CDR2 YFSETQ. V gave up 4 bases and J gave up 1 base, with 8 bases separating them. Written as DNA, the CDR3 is TGCGCCAGCAGCCCACAGGGGAACACCGGGGAGCTGTTTTTT. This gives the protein CASSPQGNTGELFF.

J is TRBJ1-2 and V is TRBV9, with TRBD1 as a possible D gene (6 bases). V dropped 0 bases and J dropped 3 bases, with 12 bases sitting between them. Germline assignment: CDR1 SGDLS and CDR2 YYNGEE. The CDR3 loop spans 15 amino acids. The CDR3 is CASSVEGTQHYGYTF. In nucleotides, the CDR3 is TGTGCCAGCAGCGTAGAGGGGACACAACACTATGGCTACACCTTC.

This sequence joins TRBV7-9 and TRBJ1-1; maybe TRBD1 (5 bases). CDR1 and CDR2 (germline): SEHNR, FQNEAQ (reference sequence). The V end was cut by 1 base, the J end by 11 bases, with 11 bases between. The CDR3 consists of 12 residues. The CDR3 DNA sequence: TGTGCCAGCAGCTTAGTTGGGGGGGTTGCTTTCTTT. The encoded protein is CASSLVGGVAFF.

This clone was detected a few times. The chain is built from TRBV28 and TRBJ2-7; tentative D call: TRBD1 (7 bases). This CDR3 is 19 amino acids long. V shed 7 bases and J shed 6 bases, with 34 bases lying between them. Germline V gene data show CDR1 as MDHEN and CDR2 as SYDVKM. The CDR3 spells CASITGQPTRGPPGFEQYF. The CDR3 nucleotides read TGTGCCAGCATTACGGGACAGCCGACTCGGGGGCCGCCGGGGTTCGAGCAGTACTTC.

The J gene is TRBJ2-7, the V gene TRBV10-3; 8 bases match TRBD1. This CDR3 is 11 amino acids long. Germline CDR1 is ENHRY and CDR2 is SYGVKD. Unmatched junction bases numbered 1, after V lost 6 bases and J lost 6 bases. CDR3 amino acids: CAISGTGEQYF. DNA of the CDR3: TGTGCCATCAGCGGGACAGGCGAGCAGTACTTC.

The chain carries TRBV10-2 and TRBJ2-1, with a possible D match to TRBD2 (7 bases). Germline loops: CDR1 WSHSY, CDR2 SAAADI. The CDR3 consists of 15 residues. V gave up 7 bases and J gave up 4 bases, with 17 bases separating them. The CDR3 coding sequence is TGCGCCAGCACTCTAACGGCGGGGGCTTACAATGAGCAGTTCTTC. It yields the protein CASTLTAGAYNEQFF.

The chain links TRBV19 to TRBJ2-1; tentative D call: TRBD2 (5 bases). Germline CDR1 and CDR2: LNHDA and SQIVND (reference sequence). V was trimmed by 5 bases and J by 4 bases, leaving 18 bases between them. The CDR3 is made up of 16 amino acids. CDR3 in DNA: TGTGCCAGTAGTTTAGGCGGGCTAGCCGCTTACAATGAGCAGTTCTTC. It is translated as CASSLGGLAAYNEQFF.

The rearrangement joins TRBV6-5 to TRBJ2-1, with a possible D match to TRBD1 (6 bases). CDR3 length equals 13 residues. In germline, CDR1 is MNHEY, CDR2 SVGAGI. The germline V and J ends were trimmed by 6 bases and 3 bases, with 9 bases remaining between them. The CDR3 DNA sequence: TGTGCCAGCAGCTCGGACAGCTACAATGAGCAGTTCTTC. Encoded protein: CASSSDSYNEQFF.

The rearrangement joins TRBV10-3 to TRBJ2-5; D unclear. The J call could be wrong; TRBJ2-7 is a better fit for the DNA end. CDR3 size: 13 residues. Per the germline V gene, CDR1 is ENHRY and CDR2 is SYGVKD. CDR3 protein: CAISGSNSYEQYF. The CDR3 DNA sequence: TGTGCCATCAGTGGGTCGAACTCCTACGAGCAGTACTTC.

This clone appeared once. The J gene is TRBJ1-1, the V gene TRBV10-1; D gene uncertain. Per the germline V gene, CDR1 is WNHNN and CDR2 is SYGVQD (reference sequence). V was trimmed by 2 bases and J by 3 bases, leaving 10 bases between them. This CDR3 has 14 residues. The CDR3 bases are TGCGCCAGCAGTGAGGACCGAAGTCACACTGAAGCTTTCTTT. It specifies CASSEDRSHTEAFF.

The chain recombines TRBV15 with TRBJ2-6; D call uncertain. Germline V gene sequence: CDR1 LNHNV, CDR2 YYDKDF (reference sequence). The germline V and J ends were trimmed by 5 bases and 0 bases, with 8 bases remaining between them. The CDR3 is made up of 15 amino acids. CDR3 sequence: CATSRILSGANVLTF. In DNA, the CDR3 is TGTGCCACCAGCCGAATTCTCTCTGGGGCCAACGTCCTGACTTTC.

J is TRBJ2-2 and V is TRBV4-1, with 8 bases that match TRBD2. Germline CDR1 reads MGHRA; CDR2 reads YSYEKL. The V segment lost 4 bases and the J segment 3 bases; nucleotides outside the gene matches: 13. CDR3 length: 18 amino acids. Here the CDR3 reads CASSPMVRSGRYTGELFF. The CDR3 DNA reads TGCGCCAGCAGCCCGATGGTTAGGAGCGGGAGATACACCGGGGAGCTGTTTTTT.

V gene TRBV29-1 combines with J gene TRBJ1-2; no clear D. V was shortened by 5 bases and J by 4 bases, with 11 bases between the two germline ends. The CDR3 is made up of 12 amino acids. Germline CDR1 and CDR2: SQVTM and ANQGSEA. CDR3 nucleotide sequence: TGCAGCGTTCGGGAGGAGGGCTATGGCTACACCTTC. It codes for CSVREEGYGYTF.

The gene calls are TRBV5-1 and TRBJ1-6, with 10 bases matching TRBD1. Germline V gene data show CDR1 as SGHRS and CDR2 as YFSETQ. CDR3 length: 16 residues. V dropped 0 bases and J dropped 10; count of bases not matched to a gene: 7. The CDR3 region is CASSLEGTGVYSPLHF. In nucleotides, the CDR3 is TGCGCCAGCAGCTTGGAGGGGACAGGGGTATACTCACCCCTCCACTTT.

In DNA, the CDR3 is TGTGCCAGTAGCCAACCTTTCAGACAGGGTGAAGCTTTCTTT. This encodes CASSQPFRQGEAFF. J is TRBJ1-1 and V is TRBV19; TRBD1 agrees at 7 bases. Germline CDR1 and CDR2: LNHDA and SQIVND (reference sequence). The CDR3 consists of 14 residues. The V and J ends lost 6 bases and 7 bases, in that order; junction bases with no gene match: 11.

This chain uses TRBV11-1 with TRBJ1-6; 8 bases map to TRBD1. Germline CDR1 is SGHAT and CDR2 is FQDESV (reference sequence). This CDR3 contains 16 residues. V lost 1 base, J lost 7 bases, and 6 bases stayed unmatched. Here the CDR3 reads CASSLGSGTGNSPLHF. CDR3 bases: TGTGCCAGCAGCTTAGGATCCGGGACAGGCAATTCACCCCTCCACTTT. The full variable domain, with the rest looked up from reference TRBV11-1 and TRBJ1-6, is EAEVAQSPRYKITEKSQAVAFWCDPISGHATLYWYRQILGQGPELLVQFQDESVVDDSQLPKDRFSAERLKGVDSTLKIQPAELGDSAMYLCASSLGSGTGNSPLHFGNGTRLTVT.